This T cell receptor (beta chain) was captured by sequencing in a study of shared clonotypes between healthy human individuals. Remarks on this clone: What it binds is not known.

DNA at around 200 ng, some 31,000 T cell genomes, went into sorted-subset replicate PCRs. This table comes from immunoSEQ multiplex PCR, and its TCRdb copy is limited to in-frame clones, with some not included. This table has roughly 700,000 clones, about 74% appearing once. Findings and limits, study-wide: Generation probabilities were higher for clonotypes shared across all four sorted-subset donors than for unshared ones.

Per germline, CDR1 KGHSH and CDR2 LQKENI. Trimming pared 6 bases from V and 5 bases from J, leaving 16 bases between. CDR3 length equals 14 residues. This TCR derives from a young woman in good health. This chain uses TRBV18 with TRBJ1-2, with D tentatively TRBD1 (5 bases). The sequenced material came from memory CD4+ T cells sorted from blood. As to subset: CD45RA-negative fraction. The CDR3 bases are TGTGCCAGCTCGTCGACAGAGACAGAATATGGCTACACCTTC. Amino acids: CASSSTETEYGYTF.